The 19 T cell receptor beta chains below were found in one sample sequenced in a study of control samples from healthy donors and cancer patients. Generated by immunoSEQ multiplex PCR, the TCRdb table keeps only in-frame clones and is missing some. The data hold about 180,000 clones, with roughly 92% observed a single time. Sequencing was performed on blood. The receptors originated from a man aged 25 to 40 in good health.

This clone showed up just once. Written as DNA, the CDR3 is TGCAGCGCTACTAACATGAACACTGAAGCTTTCTTT. This encodes CSATNMNTEAFF. This chain links TRBV29-1 with TRBJ1-1; no firm D call. The length of the CDR3 is 12 residues. Germline V lookup: CDR1 SQVTM, CDR2 ANQGSEA. The V gene lost 7 bases and the J gene lost 0 bases, with 9 bases spanning the gap.

V and J are TRBV12-5 and TRBJ2-1, with 7 bases matching TRBD1. CDR1 is LGHNT, CDR2 FRNRAP, per germline. The CDR3 is made up of 14 amino acids. V was clipped by 7 bases and J by 1 base; unmatched bases: 4. CDR3 protein: CASAQGQSYNEQFF. The CDR3 region has the DNA TGTGCTAGTGCCCAGGGACAGTCCTACAATGAGCAGTTCTTC.

DNA of the CDR3: TGTGCCAGCAGTGTTGACAGGAGATACTCCTACGAGCAGTACTTC. Protein product: CASSVDRRYSYEQYF. The chain joins TRBV3-1 (or the pseudogene TRBV3-2) to TRBJ2-7, with D possibly TRBD1 on 6 matching bases. Germline CDR1 LGHDT, CDR2 YNNKEL (reference sequence). Trimming removed 6 bases at V and 0 bases at J, with 15 bases between. The CDR3 length is 15 residues.

About this clone: Other DNA sequences within the sample encode an identical CDR3. J is TRBJ2-2 and V is TRBV5-1; D uncertain. The CDR3 loop spans 14 amino acids. CDR1 SGHRS and CDR2 YFSETQ come from the germline V gene. V lost 0 bases to trimming and J lost 0 bases, with 3 bases between them. The CDR3 nucleotides read TGCGCCAGCAGCTTGGTACCGAACACCGGGGAGCTGTTTTTT. Its protein product is CASSLVPNTGELFF.

Notes on this clone: The same CDR3 also results from other DNA sequences found in this sample. The CDR3 protein is CASSSGTGAYNEQFF. The CDR3 DNA reads TGCGCCAGCAGCTCGGGGACAGGGGCCTACAATGAGCAGTTCTTC. V and J are TRBV5-1 and TRBJ2-1, with 10 bases that match TRBD1. Per the germline V gene, CDR1 is SGHRS and CDR2 is YFSETQ. This CDR3 contains 15 residues. Unmatched junction bases numbered 2, after V lost 3 bases and J lost 2 bases.

The chain uses TRBV9 and TRBJ2-1; D call uncertain. V gave up 3 bases and J gave up 9 bases, with 22 bases separating them. CDR3 size: 16 residues. The germline V gene encodes CDR1 SGDLS and CDR2 YYNGEE. CDR3 sequence (DNA): TGTGCCAGCAGCGCGAATAATCTCCCCCTAGTTGCTGAGCAGTTCTTC. Its translation is CASSANNLPLVAEQFF.

The chain uses TRBV27 and TRBJ2-7; D is undetermined. CDR3 length: 12 amino acids. Between the trimmed V and J ends, which lost 6 bases and 3 bases, there was a span of 9 bases. CDR1 and CDR2 from the germline V gene are MNHEY and SMNVEV (reference sequence). CDR3: CASRSGGYEQYF. The CDR3 DNA sequence: TGTGCCAGCAGGTCCGGCGGCTACGAGCAGTACTTC.

This chain joins TRBV18 and TRBJ2-7; TRBD1 matches 11 bases. Germline CDR1 is KGHSH and CDR2 is LQKENI. With V trimmed by 6 bases and J by 6 bases, 7 bases remained unmatched. This CDR3 contains 14 residues. The CDR3 reads CASSAGQGVGEQYF. The DNA of the CDR3 is TGTGCCAGCTCTGCGGGACAGGGGGTAGGCGAGCAGTACTTC.

V is TRBV5-1 and J is TRBJ2-3; D gene unclear. V lost 3 bases, J lost 2 bases, and 10 bases lay in between. This CDR3 contains 14 residues. CDR1 SGHRS and CDR2 YFSETQ come from the germline V gene. DNA of the CDR3: TGCGCCAGCAGCTCCGGAAAACCCACAGATACGCAGTATTTT. This gives the protein CASSSGKPTDTQYF.

The rearrangement links TRBV15 to TRBJ2-1; D not resolved. Germline V gene lookup returns CDR1 LNHNV and CDR2 YYDKDF (reference sequence). The CDR3 spans 14 residues. V was clipped by 0 bases and J by 6 bases, with 9 bases between them. CDR3 coding DNA: TGTGCCACCAGCAGAGATCTCACAAGCAATGAGCAGTTCTTC. The encoded protein is CATSRDLTSNEQFF. The variable domain in full, completed from reference TRBV15 and TRBJ2-1, reads DAMVIQNPRYQVTQFGKPVTLSCSQTLNHNVMYWYQQKSSQAPKLLFHYYDKDFNNEADTPDNFQSRRPNTSFCFLDIRSPGLGDTAMYLCATSRDLTSNEQFFGPGTRLTVL.

The chain is built from TRBV4-1 and TRBJ1-1, with 9 bases identical to TRBD1. The germline V gene encodes CDR1 MGHRA and CDR2 YSYEKL. The CDR3 contains 15 residues. V trimming: 2 bases; J trimming: 1 base; junction bases outside the gene matches: 2. This CDR3 is CASSQYRGPNTEAFF. CDR3 nucleotides: TGCGCCAGCAGCCAATACAGGGGGCCGAACACTGAAGCTTTCTTT.

The V call is TRBV7-3, the J call TRBJ2-1, with TRBD2 matching over 9 bases. The CDR3 has 15 residues. Losses at the gene ends were 4 bases for V and 3 bases for J; bases not matched to a gene: 4. CDR1 SGHTA and CDR2 FQGTGA come from the germline V gene. For the CDR3, the DNA is TGTGCCAGCAGCTCGGGGACTAGCCGCTACAATGAGCAGTTCTTC. It specifies CASSSGTSRYNEQFF.

This clone was picked up one time. Other DNA variants within this sample encode the same CDR3. The rearrangement joins TRBV18 to TRBJ1-5; the match to TRBD1 covers 7 bases. Germline assignment: CDR1 KGHSH and CDR2 LQKENI. The length of the CDR3 is 14 residues. V shed 6 bases, J shed 2 bases, and the junction held 4 bases outside the gene matches. In DNA, the CDR3 is TGTGCCAGCTCCCCTGGACAGGGCAATCAGCCCCAGCATTTT. It specifies CASSPGQGNQPQHF.

The chain uses TRBV24-1 and TRBJ2-1; D is perhaps TRBD2 (5 bases). Germline assignment: CDR1 KGHDR and CDR2 SFDVKD. This CDR3 has 17 residues. Trimming cost V 0 bases and J 0 bases, with 11 bases left between them. CDR3 amino acids: CATSDLGGFNSYNEQFF. The CDR3 DNA sequence: TGTGCCACCAGTGATTTGGGCGGGTTCAACTCCTACAATGAGCAGTTCTTC.

This chain's CDR3 is CASSSMQGIHEQYF. The CDR3 nucleotides read TGTGCCAGCAGCTCGATGCAGGGTATCCACGAGCAGTACTTC. This rearrangement joins TRBV5-4 to TRBJ2-7; tentative D call: TRBD1 (5 bases). Germline CDR1 is SGHNT and CDR2 is YYREEE (reference sequence). The CDR3 consists of 14 residues. V was trimmed by 3 bases and J by 5 bases, leaving 15 bases between them. Combining the CDR3 with reference TRBV5-4 and TRBJ2-7 gives the whole variable domain ETGVTQSPTHLIKTRGQQVTLRCSSQSGHNTVSWYQQALGQGPQFIFQYYREEENGRGNFPPRFSGLQFPNYSSELNVNALELDDSALYLCASSSMQGIHEQYFGPGTRLTVT.

The chain is built from TRBV2 and TRBJ2-4, with 9 bases that match TRBD1. J lost 5 bases, V lost 1 base, and 3 bases had no gene match. This CDR3 is built from 15 residues. Germline CDR1 is SNHLY and CDR2 is FYNNEI. DNA of the CDR3: TGTGCCAGCAGTGAAGACAGGGGGCGGGAAAACATTCAGTACTTC. This translates into CASSEDRGRENIQYF.

V usage is TRBV20-1 and J usage is TRBJ1-2; possible D gene TRBD1, 5 bases. In germline, CDR1 is DFQATT, CDR2 SNEGSKA (reference sequence). The CDR3 extends over 13 amino acids. The V end was cut by 3 bases, the J end by 8 bases, with 16 bases between. CDR3 residues: CSASGTGAGGYTF. The DNA for the CDR3 is TGCAGTGCTAGTGGGACTGGGGCTGGCGGCTACACCTTC.

V and J are TRBV6-2 or TRBV6-3 and TRBJ2-3, with unresolved D. Germline V gene data show CDR1 as MNHEY and CDR2 as SVGEGT. The CDR3 extends over 14 amino acids. The V end lost 1 base, the J end lost 2 bases, and 7 bases lay between the germline ends. The CDR3 sequence: CASSYYKNTDTQYF. CDR3 nucleotide sequence: TGTGCCAGCAGTTACTACAAAAACACAGATACGCAGTATTTT.

The genes are TRBV6-2 or TRBV6-3 and TRBJ1-2; no clear D gene. V lost 2 bases to trimming and J lost 5 bases, with 6 bases between them. Germline V CDR1 and CDR2: MNHEY, SVGEGT. This CDR3 is built from 12 residues. The CDR3, as DNA: TGTGCCAGCAGTTACGCAGGTTATGGCTACACCTTC. Amino acids: CASSYAGYGYTF.